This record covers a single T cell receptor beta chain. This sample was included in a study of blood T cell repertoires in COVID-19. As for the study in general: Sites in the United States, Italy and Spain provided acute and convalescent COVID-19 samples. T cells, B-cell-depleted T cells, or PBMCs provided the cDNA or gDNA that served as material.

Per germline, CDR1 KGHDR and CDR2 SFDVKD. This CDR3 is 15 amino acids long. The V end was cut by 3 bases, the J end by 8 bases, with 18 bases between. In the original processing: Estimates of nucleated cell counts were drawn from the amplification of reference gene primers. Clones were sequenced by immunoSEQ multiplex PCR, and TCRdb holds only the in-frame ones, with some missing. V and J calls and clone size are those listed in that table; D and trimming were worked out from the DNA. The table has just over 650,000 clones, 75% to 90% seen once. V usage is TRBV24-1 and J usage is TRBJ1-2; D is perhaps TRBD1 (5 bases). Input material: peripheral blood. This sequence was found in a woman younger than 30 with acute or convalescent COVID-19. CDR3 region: CATSDPQRGGSGYTF. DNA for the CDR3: TGTGCCACCAGTGATCCGCAGCGGGGGGGGTCCGGCTACACCTTC.